The subject of this entry is one T cell receptor beta chain. The data stem from a study of radiotherapy plus CTLA-4 blockade in lung cancer. On the study more broadly: Disease control was seen in over 25% of patients, objective responses in roughly 19%.

CDR1 and CDR2 (germline): SGHDT, YYEEEE. The CDR3 extends over 16 amino acids. The V end was cut by 6 bases, the J end by 0 bases, with 16 bases between. TCRdb's copy holds only in-frame clones and misses some; the assay was immunoSEQ multiplex PCR. The sample comprises about 50,000 clones, just under 85% of which are singletons, and more than 4.5% rests with the top ten. The input for sequencing was peripheral blood, taken from a patient treated with radiotherapy plus ipilimumab. The receptor comes from a human donor with non-small cell lung cancer whose response to radiotherapy plus ipilimumab could not be evaluated. The genes are TRBV5-6 and TRBJ1-5; D gene ambiguous. The DNA of the CDR3 is TGTGCCAGCACCGCGGCGGGTCCAAATAGCAATCAGCCCCAGCATTTT. It is translated as CASTAAGPNSNQPQHF.